This TCR beta chain was recovered during a study of blood T cell repertoires in COVID-19. Study context: Sample material is recorded as cDNA or gDNA derived from T cells, B-cell-depleted T cells, or PBMCs.

This CDR3 spans 13 amino acids. The V gene end was trimmed by 4 bases and the J gene end by 9 bases; junction bases not matched to a gene: 8. The germline gives CDR1 SGHRS, CDR2 YFSETQ. Original processing notes: From reference gene primer amplification, estimates of nucleated cell counts were derived. Using immunoSEQ multiplex PCR, the repertoire was profiled, and TCRdb retains in-frame clones only, with some absent. V and J calls and clone size are those listed in that table; D and trimming were worked out from the DNA. Of around 370,000 clones listed, around nine tenths are singletons. All enrollees were roughly 18 to 89 years old and from about 24 US areas. Categorization into cohorts depended on clinical history that participants reported.

Sequencing was performed on PBMCs or T cells enriched from blood (not recorded which). The gene calls are TRBV5-1 and TRBJ2-7, with 9 bases fitting TRBD1. The clonotype comes from a woman between 18 and 29 years old who had recovered from COVID-19. This chain's CDR3 is CASSPGQGLVQYF. The CDR3 DNA reads TGCGCCAGCAGCCCCGGACAGGGGTTAGTGCAGTACTTC.